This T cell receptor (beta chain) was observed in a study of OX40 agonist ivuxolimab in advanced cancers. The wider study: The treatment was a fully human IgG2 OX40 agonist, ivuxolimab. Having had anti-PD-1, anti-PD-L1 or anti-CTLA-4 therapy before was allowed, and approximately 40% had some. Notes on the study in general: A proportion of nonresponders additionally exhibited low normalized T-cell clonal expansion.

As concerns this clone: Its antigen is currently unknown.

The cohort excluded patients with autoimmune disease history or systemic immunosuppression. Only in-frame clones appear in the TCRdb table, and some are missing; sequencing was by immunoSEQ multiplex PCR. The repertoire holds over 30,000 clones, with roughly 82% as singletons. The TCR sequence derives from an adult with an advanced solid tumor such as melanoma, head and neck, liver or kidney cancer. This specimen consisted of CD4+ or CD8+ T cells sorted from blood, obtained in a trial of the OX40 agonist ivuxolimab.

CDR3 DNA sequence: TGTGCCAGCAGCTTTAGCGGGAGCTCCTACAATGAGCAGTTCTTC. It specifies CASSFSGSSYNEQFF. The chain recombines TRBV7-2 with TRBJ2-1; 9 nucleotides align to TRBD2. CDR1 and CDR2 from the germline V gene are SGHTA and FQGNSA. The V segment lost 3 bases and the J segment 0 bases; nucleotides outside the gene matches: 0. The CDR3 loop spans 15 amino acids.